These T cell receptor beta chains were read from a single sample in a study of blood T cell repertoires in COVID-19. Data came from immunoSEQ multiplex PCR; TCRdb stores just in-frame clones and leaves some out. The repertoire holds 250,000 to 350,000 clones, with around 91% as singletons. The sample was peripheral blood. The receptors come from a woman aged 60-75 years with acute or convalescent COVID-19. Each CDR3 is given with its conserved first and last residue. The D gene is left open where the match is weak. Clone size appears in some rows only: once, few, many, or a class for an expanded clone.

>TRBJ2-7|TRBV18|NA|once
TGTGCCAGCTCACCAATCCGGGACTCCTACGAGCAGTACTTC
CASSPIRDSYEQYF
>TRBJ2-7|TRBV9|NA|NA
TGTGCCAGCAGCCCCTTCCCAGGGGCAACCTACGAGCAGTACTTC
CASSPFPGATYEQYF
>TRBJ1-1|TRBV4-3|NA|NA
TGCGCCAGCAGCCCGGGACACCCGAACACTGAAGCTTTCTTT
CASSPGHPNTEAFF
>TRBJ1-2|TRBV2|TRBD1|NA
TGTGCCAGCAGTGAACAGGCAGGGGGGTACTATGGCTACACCTTC
CASSEQAGGYYGYTF
>TRBJ1-1|TRBV18|NA|NA
TGTGCCAGCTCACCACCGAACGGGGAGGGGGCTGAAGCTTTCTTT
CASSPPNGEGAEAFF
>TRBJ2-7|TRBV7-2|TRBD2|NA
TGTGCCAGCAGCTCGATCCGGGGGGGGCTTGGCTACGAGCAGTACTTC
CASSSIRGGLGYEQYF
>TRBJ2-7|TRBV6-4|NA|NA
TGTGCCAGCAGACCAGACGAGCAGTACTTC
CASRPDEQYF
>TRBJ1-4|TRBV29-1|TRBD1|NA
TGCAGCGTTCCAGGGGGGCCCTTTAATGAAAAACTGTTTTTT
CSVPGGPFNEKLFF
>TRBJ1-2|TRBV7-2|TRBD1|NA
TGTGCCAGCAGTTTCGGACAGGGTGGTGGCTACACCTTC
CASSFGQGGGYTF
>TRBJ2-7|TRBV12-3/TRBV12-4|NA|NA
TGTGCCAGCAGCCTCCGGGAGAGGTACGAGCAGTACTTC
CASSLRERYEQYF
>TRBJ2-1|TRBV25-1|TRBD1|NA
TGTGCCAGCAGTGTAAACCCGGACAGGGAGTTGTACAATGAGCAGTTCTTC
CASSVNPDRELYNEQFF
>TRBJ2-3|TRBV6-6|TRBD1|NA
TGTGCCAGCAGTTACCGTCAGGGGGCCACAGATACGCAGTATTTT
CASSYRQGATDTQYF
>TRBJ1-2|TRBV30|TRBD1|few
TGTGCCTACGACAGGGGTGGGAGATGCTACACCTTC
CAYDRGGRCYTF
>TRBJ2-5|TRBV19|TRBD1|NA
TGTGCCAGTAGTGTCGGGACAGGCTTTTCGCAAGAGACCCAGTACTTC
CASSVGTGFSQETQYF